This T cell receptor beta chain comes out of a study of cytomegalovirus exposure and HLA in healthy donors (dated by TCRdb to about 2017). Background on the whole study: An earlier analysis of 587 of the donors reported more than 250 Gb of sequence data and approximately 110 million unique TCR beta sequences from roughly 200 million T cells. In a later genetic analysis, genome-wide SNP genotypes for about 55% of the 666 donors were used, and that subset was treated as a discovery cohort. On average, 235,054 unique TCR beta nucleotide sequences were sequenced per donor among a few hundred genotyped donors of the cohort, with roughly a sixth of those sequences being non-productive. The number of typed donors differed by locus: roughly 620-640 for A, B, C, DRB1 and DQB1; approximately 530 for DQA1; 606 for DPA1; and approximately 450 for DPB1. Of the 350 to 450 genotyped donors, less than 90% were placed in the genetic ancestry cluster associated with self-reported Caucasian donors. All discovery cohort repertoires had been generated using a single sequencing platform. Approximately 330 gigabases of sequencing data and around 90 million unique TCR sequences made up an early release that covered approximately 620 HLA-typed donors. The study aimed to test whether cataloging public T cell receptors could reveal signatures of past pathogen exposure. The study used immunosequencing to profile the T cell repertoires of around 600 subjects and linked those repertoires to cytomegalovirus serostatus. To decide whether each TCR beta V gene segment behaved as functional or pseudogenic, an earlier analysis of nearly 600 of the donors relied on high-throughput TCR beta sequencing. In the later analysis, no new phenotypic data were used to find candidate immune exposures; instead, reliance was placed on TCR beta sequences and their occurrence across donors. In a later analysis, previously published TCR beta repertoires from more than 500 donors were re-analyzed and high-resolution HLA genotyping was added so that TCR occurrence patterns could be studied. Class I and class II HLA loci were covered by the typing at four-digit resolution. To predict cytomegalovirus infection status, the study combined high-throughput TCR immunosequencing, statistical association of individual TCRs with disease status, and machine learning. Donor age, sex, ethnicity and CMV serostatus were compiled together with the repertoire data. In addition to the first cohort of hundreds of subjects, a separate validation cohort of approximately 120 different subjects was used. About five DR-DQ haplotypes were handled as single units for association and clustering, since linkage in the cohort was strong.

The method behind the library was the immunoSEQ multiplex PCR assay. For the multiplex PCR, a mixture combining 60 forward primers for TCR Vbeta segments and 13 reverse primers for TCR Jbeta segments was used. A multiplex PCR assay on genomic DNA amplified the CDR3 region of rearranged TCR beta genes. The Illumina HiSeq System was used to sequence the amplified TCR beta libraries as 87-base-pair reads. Under the source paper's analysis protocol: A later analysis counted about 80 million unique TCR beta chains across the 650 to 700 repertoires, and around 9.9 million of these chains were shared by at least two donors. Raw reads were error-corrected and collapsed into unique sequences with a nearest-neighbor algorithm that merged closely related sequences to remove PCR and sequencing errors. Alignment of CDR3 sequences to IMGT reference sequences was used to assign V, D and J gene segments. Each retained sequence needed at least a six-nucleotide match to both a V gene segment and a J gene segment. A rearrangement counted as productive if the CDR3 had no stop codons and remained in frame with V and J, and every other rearrangement counted as non-productive. Following IMGT convention, CDR3 was defined as the stretch from the second conserved V-encoded cysteine up to the conserved J-encoded phenylalanine. The earlier analysis of some 540 of the donors excluded any sequence lacking an unambiguous match to a single V gene segment. An earlier analysis of over 450 of the donors classified V segments as functional when productive rearrangements were above 56.7% and as segregating when the standard deviation between donors was above 5%. A statistical classification framework was developed to diagnose cytomegalovirus status using the catalog of TCR beta chain sequences. In a later analysis, TCR nucleotide sequences were compared against IMGT/GENE-DB human TR gene sequences so that V and J genes could be assigned. In a later analysis, CDR3 sequences and most-parsimonious VDJ recombination scenarios were assigned using the TCRdist pipeline. In a later analysis, each TCR beta chain was defined by its CDR3 amino acid sequence together with its V-gene family, and reads lacking a unique V-gene family were excluded. A later analysis removed over 500 highly shared, low-generation-probability nucleotide sequences to deal with suspected cross-contamination and a sequencing artifact. In a later analysis, a clonal expansion index was calculated for each public chain from normalized within-repertoire ranks of inferred template counts. In a later analysis, generation probabilities were computed using a VDJ recombination model fitted to out-of-frame rearrangements, and the results were checked against IGoR. In a later analysis, TCR-TCR, TCR-HLA and TCR-CMV co-occurrence was scored with hypergeometric tests, and a repertoire-size bias correction was applied to TCR pairs. A later analysis estimated false discovery rates by permuting HLA or CMV assignments 20 times. In a later analysis, co-occurring TCRs were grouped with DBSCAN, and TCRdist sequence similarity was added when clustering was performed within HLA-allele-positive subsets. Co-occurrence clustering excluded repertoires with fewer than 30,000 or more than 120,000 public chains, plus five with anomalous nucleotide sharing. TCRdb obtained this table from immuneACCESS and retained in-frame rearrangements with V and J assigned. These tables miss some clones; where compared with another copy, unresolved V genes account for less than half of the shortfall, and the remainder is unexplained. The V and J calls and clone size were taken over from that table, and D and trimming were inferred from the DNA. The sample data list approximately 110,000 clones, and around 80% of these were observed just once. The top ten constitute approximately 2.8% of the sample.

Points the paper makes about the study in general: An earlier analysis of 450 to 750 of the donors showed that most TCR beta V segments appeared in productive rearrangements either about 87% or about 30% of the time, which broadly matched IMGT annotations. In a later genetic analysis, a missense DCLRE1C variant was associated with V-gene and J-gene trimming of TCR beta chains, and the association was replicated in an independent cohort. Strong co-occurrence of HLA alleles, especially DR and DQ, made assigning TCR associations to individual alleles difficult. A further reported finding was that TCR beta sequences accurately predicted the HLA-A and HLA-B alleles for most subjects in the first cohort. Correlated functional status among segregating V segments might be attributable to linkage disequilibrium, but an unknown experimental factor could not be ruled out. A later analysis found that HLA-associated TCR beta chains were more clonally expanded and had lower generation probabilities than equally common non-associated chains. CMV serostatus was the only immune exposure information available for the cohort. The cohort was sequenced for TCR beta chains only, and without alpha or paired-chain data the features that could be detected were limited. In a later analysis, TCR association rates were found to vary across HLA loci, with the most associated TCRs seen for DRB1 alleles and the fewest for HLA-C alleles. Because HLA typing was missing for some donors at each locus, association tests included only the typed subset. According to a later analysis, most CMV-associated TCR beta chains appeared to be HLA-restricted, and the HLA associations seemed to be driven largely by CMV exposure. Because counts were too low, 15 to 20 rarely observed V segments, including chromosome 9 orphons, were excluded from the earlier analysis of several hundred of the donors. Cytomegalovirus status was reported to be diagnosed by the classifier with high specificity and sensitivity in both the original and validation cohorts. The study gave a list of more than 150 TCR beta chains associated with cytomegalovirus. According to the authors, the approach could potentially be generalized to other disease states and immunological phenotypes. In vitro tests confirmed that three of the cytomegalovirus-associated TCR beta chains recognize cytomegalovirus antigens. The sequencing pipeline was judged likely to have produced a cluster of highly shared sequence variants as a technical artifact. Several of the top co-occurrence clusters appeared to be linked to parvovirus B19, influenza, CMV and Epstein-Barr virus, according to a later analysis. A later genetic analysis reported fewer N-insertions in productive TCRs among donors in an Asian-associated ancestry cluster than the roughly 700-donor mean. Sequencing depth was assumed to be roughly uniform across donors in the presence/absence analyses, though that assumption may not hold. Across donors, most TCR sequences were observed very rarely, whereas some public TCRs were present in many individuals. A later analysis associated some 17,000 TCR beta sequences with specific HLA alleles at a false discovery rate of 0.05.

Of note for this clone: Its antigen specificity is not known. Base qualities are not recorded, but no much larger clone differs from it by a single base.

In total, fewer than 750 healthy bone marrow donors made up the cohort. Cohort members were all nominally healthy when sampled, although unrecorded immune exposures were likely present. The donor tested CMV seronegative, placing the donor among the 300 to 450 seronegative members of the cohort. Every donor gave a peripheral blood sample, and the peripheral blood mononuclear cells from that sample were used for TCR beta sequencing. The Qiagen DNeasy Blood Extraction Kit was used to extract genomic DNA from the blood cell samples. The TCR sequence derives from a woman aged 40 to 50 in good health and CMV-seronegative. The sequencing input was PBMCs.

The CDR3 protein is CASSFIRGARGFSNQPQHF. DNA sequence: TGTGCCAGCAGTTTTATAAGAGGGGCCAGGGGGTTTAGCAATCAGCCCCAGCATTTT. Recombination connected TRBV28 to TRBJ1-5; 7 junctional bases match TRBD1. The CDR3 contains 19 residues, cysteine and phenylalanine counted. Only the CDR3 DNA is retained, 57 bases long and in frame from the first base. V has 3 bases trimmed and J has 0 bases trimmed; junction bases matching no gene number 14. From the germline V gene, CDR1 is MDHEN and CDR2 is SYDVKM.